This record concerns one T cell receptor beta chain sequence. Its cognate antigen is unknown. TCRdb keeps only in-frame clones here, not all; method: immunoSEQ multiplex PCR. Among about 86,000 clones listed, 70% to 90% were seen once. Germline lookup yields CDR1 LNHDA and CDR2 SQIVND (reference sequence). V gave up 1 base and J gave up 0 bases, with 7 bases separating them. The CDR3 runs 15 residues. No infections or other immune events were documented during collection. This specimen belongs to a study of identifying expanded T cells in peripheral blood. Study-level results: Clone count variance between approximately 2-week samples rose with total template count. Approximately 1.1 clones differed between technical replicates, versus about 17 and 20 over time.

The sequencing sample was made of blood. V usage is TRBV19 and J usage is TRBJ1-5, with D perhaps TRBD1 (6 bases). The receptor comes from a person aged 18 to 69 in good health. Here the CDR3 reads CASSIVGASNQPQHF. The DNA for the CDR3 is TGTGCCAGTAGTATAGTGGGGGCTAGCAATCAGCCCCAGCATTTT.